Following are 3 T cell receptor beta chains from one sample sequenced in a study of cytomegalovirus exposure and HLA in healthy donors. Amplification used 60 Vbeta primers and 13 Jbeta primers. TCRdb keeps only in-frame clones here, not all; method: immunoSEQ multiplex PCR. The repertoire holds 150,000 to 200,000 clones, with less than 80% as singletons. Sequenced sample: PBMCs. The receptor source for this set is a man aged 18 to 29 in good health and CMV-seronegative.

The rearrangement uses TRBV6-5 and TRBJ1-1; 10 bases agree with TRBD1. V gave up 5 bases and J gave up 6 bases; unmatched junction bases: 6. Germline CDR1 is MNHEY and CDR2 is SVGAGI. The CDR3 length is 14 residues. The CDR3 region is CASSNYGTGAEAFF. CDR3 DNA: TGTGCCAGCAGTAATTACGGGACAGGGGCTGAAGCTTTCTTT.

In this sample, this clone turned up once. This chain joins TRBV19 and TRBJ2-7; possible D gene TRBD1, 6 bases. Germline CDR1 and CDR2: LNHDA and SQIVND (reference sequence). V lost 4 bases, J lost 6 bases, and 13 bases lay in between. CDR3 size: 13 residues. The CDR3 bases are TGTGCCAGTAGTAGAACTACAGGGAGCGAGCAGTACTTC. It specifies CASSRTTGSEQYF.

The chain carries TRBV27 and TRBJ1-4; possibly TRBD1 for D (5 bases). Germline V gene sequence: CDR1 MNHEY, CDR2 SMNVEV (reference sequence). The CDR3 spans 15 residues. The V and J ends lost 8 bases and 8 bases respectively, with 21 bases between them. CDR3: CASGDHHRREEKLFF. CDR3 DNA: TGTGCCAGCGGGGACCATCACCGTCGGGAGGAAAAACTGTTTTTT.